A selection of T cell receptor beta chains follows, all from one sample in a study of immune evolution from preneoplasia to lung adenocarcinoma. Assay: immunoSEQ multiplex PCR; the TCRdb copy retains only in-frame clones and omits some. In the table there are 7,300 or so clones, roughly two thirds of which are singletons. Sequences were obtained from FFPE lung adenocarcinoma in situ tissue. The source of these receptors is an older donor with lung adenocarcinoma. Some clones in this sample may be carry-over from other donors' samples. Each CDR3 is given with its conserved first and last residue.

CDR3aa	j_gene	v_gene
CASSDRETAPYGYTF	TRBJ1-2	TRBV6-1
CASSLVSGTDNEKLFF	TRBJ1-4	TRBV5-1
CASSSRDGAGYGYTF	TRBJ1-2	TRBV19
CSAENRVRTEAFF	TRBJ1-1	TRBV29-1
CASSSRLAGGTDTQYF	TRBJ2-3	TRBV27
CAWRSGQLNTEAFF	TRBJ1-1	TRBV30
CASSGRQGASPLHF	TRBJ1-6	TRBV7-8
CASTRRGNEQFF	TRBJ2-1	TRBV6-1
CASSPFGQGNEKLFF	TRBJ1-4	TRBV5-1
CASSGDRGTDTQYF	TRBJ2-3	TRBV5-1
CASSLNRGAYGYTF	TRBJ1-2	TRBV7-3
CASSVSGSSGNTIYF	TRBJ1-3	TRBV9
CASSRLRETQYF	TRBJ2-5	TRBV28
CASSSTELRFYGYTF	TRBJ1-2	TRBV6-1
CASSPGWGGAREQYF	TRBJ2-7	TRBV5-5
CAWSAQTGGEKLFF	TRBJ1-4	TRBV30
CATKGTMNTEAFF	TRBJ1-1	TRBV15
CASRPNPGQGLEGYTF	TRBJ1-2	TRBV6-6